This T cell receptor beta chain was obtained from a study of T cell changes during pregnancy in multiple sclerosis. Sequencing used immunoSEQ multiplex PCR; TCRdb keeps in-frame clones, though not all of them. The sample has about 64,000 clones, around 97% seen once. The CDR3 extends over 16 amino acids. With V trimmed by 0 bases and J by 4 bases, 6 bases remained unmatched. CDR1 LGHNA and CDR2 YSLEER come from the germline V gene. The specimen comprised CD8+ T cells from peripheral blood mononuclear cells, sampled after pregnancy. The clonotype comes from a female donor with multiple sclerosis, enrolled in a pregnancy study. V is TRBV4-3 and J is TRBJ2-7, with 10 positions matching TRBD2. CDR3 DNA sequence: TGCGCCAGCAGCCAAGAAAGGACTAGCGGAACATACGAGCAGTACTTC. Encoded protein: CASSQERTSGTYEQYF.